Listed here are 19 T cell receptor beta chains from one sample, sequenced in a study of shared clonotypes between healthy human individuals. The table came from immunoSEQ multiplex PCR; TCRdb's copy has only in-frame clones and leaves some out. In the table there are roughly 1,500,000 clones, around 98.5% of which are singletons. The sample comprised naive CD4+ T cells sorted from blood. Stated subset: CD45RA+ positively selected. These receptors were taken from a man aged 25 to 45 in good health.

The gene calls are TRBV5-6 and TRBJ2-3; D not resolved. Germline V gene lookup returns CDR1 SGHDT and CDR2 YYEEEE. CDR3 length: 15 amino acids. The V end was cut by 0 bases, the J end by 0 bases, with 8 bases between. CDR3 coding DNA: TGTGCCAGCAGCTTGGGCAGATTTAGCACAGATACGCAGTATTTT. Amino acid sequence: CASSLGRFSTDTQYF.

V usage is TRBV9 and J usage is TRBJ2-1, with D unresolved. Germline lookup yields CDR1 SGDLS and CDR2 YYNGEE. The CDR3 is made up of 16 amino acids. Trimming removed 3 bases at V and 4 bases at J, with 17 bases between. The CDR3 here is CASSEWAPDVYNEQFF. The CDR3 DNA sequence: TGTGCCAGCAGCGAGTGGGCACCAGACGTATACAATGAGCAGTTCTTC.

The chain links TRBV6-1 to TRBJ1-3; no firm D call. The length of the CDR3 is 13 residues. V dropped 7 bases and J dropped 4 bases, with 11 bases sitting between them. Germline V gene lookup returns CDR1 MNHNS and CDR2 SASEGT. The CDR3 sequence: CASKGGYGNTIYF. The CDR3 DNA sequence: TGTGCCAGCAAAGGAGGGTACGGAAACACCATATATTTT.

This clone occurred once. The chain uses TRBV15 and TRBJ2-6; D gene uncertain. V lost 7 bases and J 4 bases, leaving 8 bases between the germline ends. The CDR3 runs 13 residues. Germline assignment: CDR1 LNHNV and CDR2 YYDKDF (reference sequence). This CDR3 is CATTRWGANVLTF. In DNA form, the CDR3 reads TGTGCCACCACCAGGTGGGGGGCCAACGTCCTGACTTTC.

The rearrangement joins TRBV2 to TRBJ2-7; 9 positions match TRBD1. The length of the CDR3 is 15 residues. The J segment lost 3 bases and the V segment lost 3 bases, leaving 6 bases of the junction unmatched. Germline lookup yields CDR1 SNHLY and CDR2 FYNNEI. DNA of the CDR3: TGTGCCAGCAGTGAGCGGACAGGGGTGGGCTACGAGCAGTACTTC. This sequence encodes CASSERTGVGYEQYF.

The chain is built from TRBV30 and TRBJ2-5; 12 bases fit TRBD2. The germline gives CDR1 GTSNPN, CDR2 SVGIG (reference sequence). Trimming at V came to 2 bases and at J to 4 bases, leaving 5 bases not matched to a gene. CDR3 size: 15 residues. The chain's CDR3 is CAWSTLAGGPETQYF. CDR3 in DNA: TGTGCCTGGAGTACACTAGCGGGAGGACCAGAGACCCAGTACTTC.

This chain links TRBV11-2 with TRBJ2-5; 7 bases align to TRBD1. Losses at the gene ends were 3 bases for V and 2 bases for J; bases not matched to a gene: 6. Germline V CDR1 and CDR2: SGHAT, FQNNGV. The CDR3 sequence is 15 residues long. CDR3 sequence (DNA): TGTGCCAGCAGCTTGAACAGGGGCGAGCAAGAGACCCAGTACTTC. It is translated as CASSLNRGEQETQYF.

This chain uses TRBV4-1 with TRBJ2-1; D not resolved. Germline loops: CDR1 MGHRA, CDR2 YSYEKL. V gave up 3 bases and J gave up 7 bases, with 10 bases separating them. This CDR3 comprises 13 residues. The CDR3 here is CASSHHYENEQFF. The CDR3 nucleotides are TGCGCCAGCAGCCATCACTACGAGAATGAGCAGTTCTTC.

Points on this clone: The same CDR3 can be traced to other DNA sequences in this sample. The V and J genes are TRBV5-1 and TRBJ2-1; 8 bases match TRBD1. The CDR3 totals 14 residues. CDR1 and CDR2 from the germline V gene are SGHRS and YFSETQ. The V gene end was trimmed by 0 bases and the J gene end by 7 bases; junction bases not matched to a gene: 3. The CDR3: CASSLGQGFNEQFF. The CDR3 DNA reads TGCGCCAGCAGCTTGGGACAGGGGTTTAATGAGCAGTTCTTC. The full variable domain, with the rest looked up from reference TRBV5-1 and TRBJ2-1, is KAGVTQTPRYLIKTRGQQVTLSCSPISGHRSVSWYQQTPGQGLQFLFEYFSETQRNKGNFPGRFSGRQFSNSRSEMNVSTLELGDSALYLCASSLGQGFNEQFFGPGTRLTVL.

The V gene is TRBV18, the J gene TRBJ1-1; 7 bases agree with TRBD1. CDR1 and CDR2 from the germline V gene are KGHSH and LQKENI. This CDR3 is built from 14 residues. J gave up 6 bases and V 3 bases, and 7 bases lay outside the gene matches. CDR3 bases: TGTGCCAGCTCACCGGGGAACAGGGGCGCTGAAGCTTTCTTT. It translates to CASSPGNRGAEAFF.

V is TRBV19 and J is TRBJ2-1; D perhaps matches TRBD2 (8 bases). Germline V gene sequence: CDR1 LNHDA, CDR2 SQIVND (reference sequence). This CDR3 is built from 14 residues. V was pared by 6 bases and J by 7 bases, with 16 bases between. The CDR3 nucleotides read TGTGCCAGTAGGGTGGTAGCGGGACAGAATGAGCAGTTCTTC. The encoded protein is CASRVVAGQNEQFF.

This clone was counted between two and nine times. V gene TRBV9 combines with J gene TRBJ1-2; D perhaps matches TRBD1 (6 bases). CDR1 is SGDLS and CDR2 is YYNGEE in the germline V gene. V was clipped by 3 bases and J by 10 bases, with 16 bases between them. CDR3 length: 13 residues. The CDR3, as DNA: TGTGCCAGCAGCGCGAAGACAGGTGGTGTCTACACCTTC. Translation: CASSAKTGGVYTF.

The chain employs TRBV29-1 and TRBJ2-7; unclear D gene. Trimming pared 7 bases from V and 5 bases from J, leaving 21 bases between. This CDR3 spans 14 amino acids. Germline CDR1 SQVTM, CDR2 ANQGSEA. CDR3 coding DNA: TGCAGCGCCCGCCTGGACCGAAAAGGGAACGAGCAGTACTTC. Encoded protein: CSARLDRKGNEQYF.

This chain uses TRBV28 with TRBJ2-5, with D possibly matching TRBD1 (5 bases). Trimming removed 5 bases at V and 5 bases at J, with 12 bases between. The germline V gene encodes CDR1 MDHEN and CDR2 SYDVKM. The CDR3 is 13 residues long. CDR3 DNA: TGTGCCAGCAGTAGGGGCACCTTTGAGACCCAGTACTTC. This gives the protein CASSRGTFETQYF.

The CDR3 bases are TGTGCCAGCAGCGTAGAACCGGATGCAGATACGCAGTATTTT. It codes for CASSVEPDADTQYF. The V gene is TRBV9, the J gene TRBJ2-3; D gene uncertain. The CDR3 contains 14 residues. Trimming took 0 bases from V and 4 from J, leaving 9 bases between them. From germline, CDR1 is SGDLS and CDR2 YYNGEE. Drawing the rest from reference TRBV9 and TRBJ2-3, the complete variable domain is DSGVTQTPKHLITATGQRVTLRCSPRSGDLSVYWYQQSLDQGLQFLIQYYNGEERAKGNILERFSAQQFPDLHSELNLSSLELGDSALYFCASSVEPDADTQYFGPGTRLTVL.

This rearrangement joins TRBV30 to TRBJ2-7; 8 bases are a match to TRBD1. The CDR3 spans 14 residues. CDR1 and CDR2 from the germline V gene are GTSNPN and SVGIG (reference sequence). V shed 5 bases and J 1 base; nucleotides not matched to a gene: 7. The CDR3: CAWRVRGQSYEQYF. CDR3 coding DNA: TGTGCCTGGCGGGTCAGGGGGCAGTCCTACGAGCAGTACTTC.

This sequence joins TRBV5-6 and TRBJ2-5, with TRBD2 as a possible D gene (7 bases). This CDR3 spans 14 amino acids. With 0 bases removed from V and 4 bases from J, the gap between germline ends came to 10 bases. Germline V gene lookup returns CDR1 SGHDT and CDR2 YYEEEE. The CDR3, as DNA: TGTGCCAGCAGCTTGGGCGGGGGCGGAGAGACCCAGTACTTC. It yields the protein CASSLGGGGETQYF.

The gene calls are TRBV29-1 and TRBJ1-2; D is unresolved. With 5 bases removed from V and 5 bases from J, the gap between germline ends came to 12 bases. The CDR3 totals 12 residues. Germline V gene lookup returns CDR1 SQVTM and CDR2 ANQGSEA. CDR3 residues: CSVRPVLYGYTF. The CDR3 nucleotides read TGCAGCGTTCGCCCCGTACTATATGGCTACACCTTC.

The J gene is TRBJ1-2, the V gene TRBV11-2; D gene unclear. Germline-derived CDR1 and CDR2 are SGHAT and FQNNGV. This CDR3 comprises 12 residues. V was pared by 1 base and J by 7 bases, with 7 bases between. DNA of the CDR3: TGTGCCAGCAGCTTAGTAGGCACTGGCTACACCTTC. Protein sequence: CASSLVGTGYTF. The full variable domain, with the rest looked up from reference TRBV11-2 and TRBJ1-2, is EAGVAQSPRYKIIEKRQSVAFWCNPISGHATLYWYQQILGQGPKLLIQFQNNGVVDDSQLPKDRFSAERLKGVDSTLKIQPAKLEDSAVYLCASSLVGTGYTFGSGTRLTVV.